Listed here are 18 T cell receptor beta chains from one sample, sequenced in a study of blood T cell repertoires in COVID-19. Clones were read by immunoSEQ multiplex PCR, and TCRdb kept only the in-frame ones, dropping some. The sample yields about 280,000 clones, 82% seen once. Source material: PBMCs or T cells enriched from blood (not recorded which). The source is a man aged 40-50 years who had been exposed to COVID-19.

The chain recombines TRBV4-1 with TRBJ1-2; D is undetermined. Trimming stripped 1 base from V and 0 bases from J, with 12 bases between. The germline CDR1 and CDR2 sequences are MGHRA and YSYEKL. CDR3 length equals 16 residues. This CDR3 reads CASSQVAAEANYGYTF. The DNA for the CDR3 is TGCGCCAGCAGCCAAGTCGCGGCAGAAGCTAACTATGGCTACACCTTC.

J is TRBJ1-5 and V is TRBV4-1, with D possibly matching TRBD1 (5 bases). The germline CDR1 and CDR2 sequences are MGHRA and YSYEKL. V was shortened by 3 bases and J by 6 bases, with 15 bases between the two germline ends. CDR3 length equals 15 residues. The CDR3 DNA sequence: TGCGCCAGCAGCCATTCAGGGAAAGAGAGTCAGCCCCAGCATTTT. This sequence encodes CASSHSGKESQPQHF.

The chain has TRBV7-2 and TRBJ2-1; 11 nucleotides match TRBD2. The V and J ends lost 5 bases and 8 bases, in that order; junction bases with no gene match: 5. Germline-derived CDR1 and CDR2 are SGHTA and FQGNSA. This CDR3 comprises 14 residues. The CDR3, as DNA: TGTGCCAGCAGCAACCGACTAGCGGGGTATGAGCAGTTCTTC. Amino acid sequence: CASSNRLAGYEQFF.

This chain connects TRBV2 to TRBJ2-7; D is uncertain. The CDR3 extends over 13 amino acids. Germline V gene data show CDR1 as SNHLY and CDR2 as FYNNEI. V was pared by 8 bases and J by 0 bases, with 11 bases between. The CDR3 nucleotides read TGTGCCAGCTACAGTGAATTCTCCTACGAGCAGTACTTC. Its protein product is CASYSEFSYEQYF.

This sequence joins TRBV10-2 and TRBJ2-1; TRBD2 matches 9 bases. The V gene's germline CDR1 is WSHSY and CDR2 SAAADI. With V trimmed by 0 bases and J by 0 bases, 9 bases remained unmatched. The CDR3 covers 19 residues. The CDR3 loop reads CASSESIGSSGSSYNEQFF. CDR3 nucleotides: TGCGCCAGCAGTGAGTCGATCGGGAGTAGCGGGAGCTCCTACAATGAGCAGTTCTTC.

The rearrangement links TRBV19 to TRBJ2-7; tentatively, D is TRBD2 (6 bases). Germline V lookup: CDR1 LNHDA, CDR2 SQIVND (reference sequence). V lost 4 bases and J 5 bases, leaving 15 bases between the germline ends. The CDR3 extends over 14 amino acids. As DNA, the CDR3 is TGTGCCAGTAGTAGAGAGCGGGCGGGCCACGAGCAGTACTTC. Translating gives CASSRERAGHEQYF.

The CDR3 nucleotides are TGCGCCAGCAGCTTGGTCTACAGGGTAAATGAGCAGTTCTTC. Translating gives CASSLVYRVNEQFF. V and J are TRBV5-1 and TRBJ2-1, with a possible D match to TRBD1 (6 bases). The germline gives CDR1 SGHRS, CDR2 YFSETQ. CDR3 length: 14 residues. V was shortened by 0 bases and J by 7 bases, with 11 bases between the two germline ends.

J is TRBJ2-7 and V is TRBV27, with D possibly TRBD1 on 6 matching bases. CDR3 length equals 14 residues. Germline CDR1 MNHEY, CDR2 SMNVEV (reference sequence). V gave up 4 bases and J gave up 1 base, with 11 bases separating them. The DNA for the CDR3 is TGTGCCAGCAGTTCCCCAGGGGCATCCTACGAGCAGTACTTC. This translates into CASSSPGASYEQYF.

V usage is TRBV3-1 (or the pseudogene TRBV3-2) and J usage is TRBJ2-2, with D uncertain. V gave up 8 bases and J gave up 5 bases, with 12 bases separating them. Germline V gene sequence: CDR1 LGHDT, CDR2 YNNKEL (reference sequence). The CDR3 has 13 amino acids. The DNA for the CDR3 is TGTGCCAGCCGACCGGAGATTACCGGGGAGCTGTTTTTT. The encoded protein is CASRPEITGELFF.

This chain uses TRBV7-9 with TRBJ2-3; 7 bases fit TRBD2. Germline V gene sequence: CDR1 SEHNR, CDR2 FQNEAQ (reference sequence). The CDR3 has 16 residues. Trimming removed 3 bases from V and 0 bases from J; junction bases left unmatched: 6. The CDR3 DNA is TGTGCCAGCAGCTTTGGTCGCGGGAGCAGCACAGATACGCAGTATTTT. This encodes CASSFGRGSSTDTQYF.

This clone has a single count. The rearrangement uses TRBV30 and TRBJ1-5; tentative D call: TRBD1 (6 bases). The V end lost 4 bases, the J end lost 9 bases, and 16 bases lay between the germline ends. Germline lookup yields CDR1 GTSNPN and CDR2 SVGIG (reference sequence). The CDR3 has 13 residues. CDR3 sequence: CAWKSTGPGPQHF. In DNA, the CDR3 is TGTGCCTGGAAATCCACAGGGCCCGGGCCCCAGCATTTT. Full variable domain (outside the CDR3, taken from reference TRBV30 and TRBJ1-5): SQTIHQWPATLVQPVGSPLSLECTVEGTSNPNLYWYRQAAGRGLQLLFYSVGIGQISSEVPQNLSASRPQDRQFILSSKKLLLSDSGFYLCAWKSTGPGPQHFGDGTRLSIL.

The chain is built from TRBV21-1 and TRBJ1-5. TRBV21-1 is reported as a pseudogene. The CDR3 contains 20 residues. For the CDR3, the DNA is TGTGCCAGCAGCAAAGTAGGCAGGGAAGCGGGAAAGTATAGCAATCAGCCCCAGCATTTT. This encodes CASSKVGREAGKYSNQPQHF.

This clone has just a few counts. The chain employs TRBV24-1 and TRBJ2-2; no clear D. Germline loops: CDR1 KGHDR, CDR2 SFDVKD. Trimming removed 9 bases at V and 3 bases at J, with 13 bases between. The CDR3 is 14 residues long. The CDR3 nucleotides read TGTGCCACCCGGCCGGCGGCTGACACCGGGGAGCTGTTTTTT. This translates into CATRPAADTGELFF.

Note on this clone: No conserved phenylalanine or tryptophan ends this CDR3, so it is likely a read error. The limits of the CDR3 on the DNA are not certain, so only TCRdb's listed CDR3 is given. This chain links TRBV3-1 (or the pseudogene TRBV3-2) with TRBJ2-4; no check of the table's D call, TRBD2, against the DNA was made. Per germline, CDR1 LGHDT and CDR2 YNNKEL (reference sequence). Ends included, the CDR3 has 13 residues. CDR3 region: CASSQGVGLVLYL.

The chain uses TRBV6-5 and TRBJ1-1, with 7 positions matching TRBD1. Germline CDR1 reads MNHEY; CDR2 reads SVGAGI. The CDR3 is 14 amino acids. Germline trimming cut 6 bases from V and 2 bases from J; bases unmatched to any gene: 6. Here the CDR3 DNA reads TGTGCCAGCAGACAGGGACAGCGCAACACTGAAGCTTTCTTT. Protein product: CASRQGQRNTEAFF.

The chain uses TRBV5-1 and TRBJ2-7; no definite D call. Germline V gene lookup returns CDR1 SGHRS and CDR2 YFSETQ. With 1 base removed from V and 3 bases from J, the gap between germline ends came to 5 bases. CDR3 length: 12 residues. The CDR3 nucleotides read TGCGCCAGCAGCTTGCCCAACTACGAGCAGTACTTC. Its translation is CASSLPNYEQYF.

The CDR3 loop reads CASSLAGRVAGNTIYF. Here the CDR3 DNA reads TGCGCCAGCAGCTTGGCAGGCAGGGTCGCTGGAAACACCATATATTTT. V usage is TRBV5-1 and J usage is TRBJ1-3, with D possibly TRBD1 on 5 matching bases. The CDR3 length is 16 residues. Germline-derived CDR1 and CDR2 are SGHRS and YFSETQ. V was cut by 0 bases and J by 2 bases, with 12 bases left in between. Drawing the rest from reference TRBV5-1 and TRBJ1-3, the complete variable domain is KAGVTQTPRYLIKTRGQQVTLSCSPISGHRSVSWYQQTPGQGLQFLFEYFSETQRNKGNFPGRFSGRQFSNSRSEMNVSTLELGDSALYLCASSLAGRVAGNTIYFGEGSWLTVV.

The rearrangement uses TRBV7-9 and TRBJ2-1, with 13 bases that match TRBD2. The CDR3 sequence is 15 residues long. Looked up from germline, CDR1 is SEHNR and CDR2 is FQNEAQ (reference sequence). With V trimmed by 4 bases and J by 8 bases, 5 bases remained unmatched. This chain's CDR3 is CASSWGLAGSDEQFF. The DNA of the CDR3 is TGTGCCAGCAGCTGGGGACTAGCGGGAAGCGATGAGCAGTTCTTC.